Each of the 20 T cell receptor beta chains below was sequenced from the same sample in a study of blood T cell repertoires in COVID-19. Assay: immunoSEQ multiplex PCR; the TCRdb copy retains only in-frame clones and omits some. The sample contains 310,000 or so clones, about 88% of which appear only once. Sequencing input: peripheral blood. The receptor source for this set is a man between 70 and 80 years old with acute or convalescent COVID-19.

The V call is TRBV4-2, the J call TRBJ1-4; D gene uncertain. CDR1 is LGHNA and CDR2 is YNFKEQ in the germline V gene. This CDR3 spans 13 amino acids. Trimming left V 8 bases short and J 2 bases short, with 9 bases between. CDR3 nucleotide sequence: TGTGCCAGCTCCGGGATGACTAATGAAAAACTGTTTTTT. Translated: CASSGMTNEKLFF.

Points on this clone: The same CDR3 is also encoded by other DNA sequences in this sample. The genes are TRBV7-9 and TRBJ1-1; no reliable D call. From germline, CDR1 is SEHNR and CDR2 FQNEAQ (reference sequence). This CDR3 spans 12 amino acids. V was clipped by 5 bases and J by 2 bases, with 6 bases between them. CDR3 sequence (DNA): TGTGCCAGCAGCCGAGGAAACACTGAAGCTTTCTTT. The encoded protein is CASSRGNTEAFF.

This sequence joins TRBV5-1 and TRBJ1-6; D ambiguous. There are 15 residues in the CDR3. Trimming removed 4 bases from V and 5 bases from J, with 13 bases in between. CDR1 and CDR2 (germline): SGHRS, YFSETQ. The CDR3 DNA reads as TGCGCCAGCAGCCCTCAAGCCGTCAATAATTCACCCCTCCACTTT. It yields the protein CASSPQAVNNSPLHF.

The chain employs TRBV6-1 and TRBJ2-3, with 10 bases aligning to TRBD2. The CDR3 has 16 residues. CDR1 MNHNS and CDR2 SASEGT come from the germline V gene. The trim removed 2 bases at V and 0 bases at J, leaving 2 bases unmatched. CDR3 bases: TGTGCCAGCAGTGAACAACTAGCGGGGAGCACAGATACGCAGTATTTT. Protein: CASSEQLAGSTDTQYF.

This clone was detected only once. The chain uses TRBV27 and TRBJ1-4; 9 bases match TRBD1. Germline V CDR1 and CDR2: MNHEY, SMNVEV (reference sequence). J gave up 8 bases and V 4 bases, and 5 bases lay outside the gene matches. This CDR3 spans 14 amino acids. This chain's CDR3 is CASSWGQGAEKLFF. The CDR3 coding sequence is TGTGCCAGCAGTTGGGGACAGGGCGCCGAAAAACTGTTTTTT.

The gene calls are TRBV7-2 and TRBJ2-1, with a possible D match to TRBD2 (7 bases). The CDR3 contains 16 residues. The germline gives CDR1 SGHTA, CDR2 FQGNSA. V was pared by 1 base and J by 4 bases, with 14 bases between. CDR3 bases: TGTGCCAGCAGCTTAGGTACGGGGGGCCCGTACAATGAGCAGTTCTTC. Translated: CASSLGTGGPYNEQFF.

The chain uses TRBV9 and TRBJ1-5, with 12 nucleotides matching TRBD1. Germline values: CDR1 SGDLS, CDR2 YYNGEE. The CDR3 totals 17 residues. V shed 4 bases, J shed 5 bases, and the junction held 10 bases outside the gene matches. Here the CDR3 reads CASSPGTGGGNDQPQHF. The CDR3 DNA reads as TGTGCCAGCAGCCCCGGGACAGGGGGCGGGAACGATCAGCCCCAGCATTTT. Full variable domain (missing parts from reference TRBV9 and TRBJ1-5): DSGVTQTPKHLITATGQRVTLRCSPRSGDLSVYWYQQSLDQGLQFLIQYYNGEERAKGNILERFSAQQFPDLHSELNLSSLELGDSALYFCASSPGTGGGNDQPQHFGDGTRLSIL.

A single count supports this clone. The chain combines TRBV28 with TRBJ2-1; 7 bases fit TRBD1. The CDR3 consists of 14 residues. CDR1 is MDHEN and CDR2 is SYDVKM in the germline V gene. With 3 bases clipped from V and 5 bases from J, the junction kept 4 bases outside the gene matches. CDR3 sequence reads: CASSFEDRNNEQFF. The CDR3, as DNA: TGTGCCAGCAGTTTCGAGGACAGGAACAATGAGCAGTTCTTC. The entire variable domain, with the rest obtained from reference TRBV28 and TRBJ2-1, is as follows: DVKVTQSSRYLVKRTGEKVFLECVQDMDHENMFWYRQDPGLGLRLIYFSYDVKMKEKGDIPEGYSVSREKKERFSLILESASTNQTSMYLCASSFEDRNNEQFFGPGTRLTVL.

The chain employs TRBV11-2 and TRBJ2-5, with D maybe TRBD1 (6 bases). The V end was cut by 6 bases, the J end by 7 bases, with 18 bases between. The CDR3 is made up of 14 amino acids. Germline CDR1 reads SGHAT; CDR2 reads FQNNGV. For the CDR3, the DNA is TGTGCCAGCAGGCCCGCCGGACAGCCAGGGACCCAGTACTTC. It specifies CASRPAGQPGTQYF.

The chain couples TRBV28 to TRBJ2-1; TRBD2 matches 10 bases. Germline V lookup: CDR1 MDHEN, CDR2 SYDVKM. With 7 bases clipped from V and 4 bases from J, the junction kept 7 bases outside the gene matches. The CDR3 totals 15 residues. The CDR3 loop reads CASTVSGGVYNEQFF. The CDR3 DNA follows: TGTGCCAGCACCGTAAGCGGGGGGGTATACAATGAGCAGTTCTTC.

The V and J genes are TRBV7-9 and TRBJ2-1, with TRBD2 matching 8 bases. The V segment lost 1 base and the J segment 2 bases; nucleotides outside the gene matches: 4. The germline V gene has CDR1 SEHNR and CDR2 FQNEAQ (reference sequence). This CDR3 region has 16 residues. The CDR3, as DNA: TGTGCCAGCAGCTTAGGGACTAGCCTTACCTACAATGAGCAGTTCTTC. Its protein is CASSLGTSLTYNEQFF.

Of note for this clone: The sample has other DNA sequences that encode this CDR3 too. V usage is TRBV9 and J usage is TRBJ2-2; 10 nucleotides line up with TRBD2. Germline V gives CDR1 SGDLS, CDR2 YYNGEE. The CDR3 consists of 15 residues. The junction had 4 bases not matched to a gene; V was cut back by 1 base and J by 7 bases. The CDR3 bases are TGTGCCAGCAGCGTACTAGCGGGAGTGGGCGGGGAGCTGTTTTTT. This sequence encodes CASSVLAGVGGELFF.

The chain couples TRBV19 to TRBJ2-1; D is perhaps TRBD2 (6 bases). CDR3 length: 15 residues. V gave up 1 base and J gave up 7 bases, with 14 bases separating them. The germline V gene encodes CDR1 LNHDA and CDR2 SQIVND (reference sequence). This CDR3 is CASSIVTGASNEQFF. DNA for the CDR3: TGTGCCAGTAGTATAGTTACGGGAGCCTCGAATGAGCAGTTCTTC.

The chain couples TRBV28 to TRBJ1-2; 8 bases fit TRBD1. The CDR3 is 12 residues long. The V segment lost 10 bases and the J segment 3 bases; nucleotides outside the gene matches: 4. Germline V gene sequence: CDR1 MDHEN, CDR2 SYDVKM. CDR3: CATPDRDYGYTF. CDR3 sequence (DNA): TGTGCCACACCGGACAGGGACTATGGCTACACCTTC.

CDR3 in DNA: TGTGCCAGCAGCTCGGACAGGGATAATTCACCCCTCCACTTT. This translates into CASSSDRDNSPLHF. The chain has TRBV7-9 and TRBJ1-6; 8 bases line up with TRBD1. The CDR3 sequence is 14 residues long. V lost 4 bases and J lost 5; bases outside the gene matches: 1. Germline V gives CDR1 SEHNR, CDR2 FQNEAQ (reference sequence).

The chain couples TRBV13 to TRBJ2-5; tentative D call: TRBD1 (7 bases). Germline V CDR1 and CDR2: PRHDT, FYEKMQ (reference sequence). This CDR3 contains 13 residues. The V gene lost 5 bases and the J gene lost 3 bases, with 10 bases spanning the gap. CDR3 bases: TGTGCCAGCAGCCGCGGGACAGAAGAGACCCAGTACTTC. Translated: CASSRGTEETQYF.

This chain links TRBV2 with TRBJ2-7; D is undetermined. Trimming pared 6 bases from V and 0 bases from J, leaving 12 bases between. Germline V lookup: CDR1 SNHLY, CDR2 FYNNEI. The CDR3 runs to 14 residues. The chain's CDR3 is CASRARWSSYEQYF. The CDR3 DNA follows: TGTGCCAGCAGGGCGCGGTGGAGCTCCTACGAGCAGTACTTC.

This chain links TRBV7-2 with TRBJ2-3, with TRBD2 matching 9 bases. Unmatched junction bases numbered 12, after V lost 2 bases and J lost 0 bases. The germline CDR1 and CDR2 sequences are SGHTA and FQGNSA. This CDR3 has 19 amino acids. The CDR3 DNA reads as TGTGCCAGCAGCTTATTTTGGGCGGGGCTAGCGGGGAGCACAGATACGCAGTATTTT. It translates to CASSLFWAGLAGSTDTQYF.

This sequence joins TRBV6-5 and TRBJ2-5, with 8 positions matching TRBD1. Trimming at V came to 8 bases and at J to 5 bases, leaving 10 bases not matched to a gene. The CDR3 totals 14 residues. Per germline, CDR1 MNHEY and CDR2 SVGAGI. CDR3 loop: CASGTGTGGETQYF. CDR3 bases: TGTGCCAGCGGCACCGGGACAGGCGGGGAGACCCAGTACTTC.

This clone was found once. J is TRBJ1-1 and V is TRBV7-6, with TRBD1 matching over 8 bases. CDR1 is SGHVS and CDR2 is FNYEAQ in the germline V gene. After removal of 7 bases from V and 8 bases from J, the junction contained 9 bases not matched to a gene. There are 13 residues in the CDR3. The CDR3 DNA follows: TGTGCCAGCATAAATGGACAGGGCGGAGAAGCTTTCTTT. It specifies CASINGQGGEAFF.